A selection of T cell receptor beta chains follows, all from one sample in a study of early T cells in non-severe SARS-CoV-2 infection. TCRdb ran MiXCR on the 5' RACE reads and lists one entry per CDR3 protein. The sample yields 40,000 to 55,000 distinct CDR3 sequences, about 5.7% seen once. Sequencing was performed on whole blood, taken at baseline. The origin of the receptors is an adult who was a healthcare worker with PCR-confirmed SARS-CoV-2 infection or an uninfected control (not recorded which). Both conserved end residues are part of each CDR3. Each record gives: clone size, D gene, V gene, J gene, CDR3 protein, CDR3 DNA. A D gene is named only where the DNA matches it firmly. Some rows mark clone size as missing; the rest say once, few, many or name a class of expanded clone.

size: -; D: TRBD2; V: TRBV20-1; J: TRBJ2-1; CDR3: CSTSTSKYNEQFF; DNA: TGCAGTACCTCGACTAGCAAGTACAATGAGCAGTTCTTC
size: few; D: -; V: TRBV5-1; J: TRBJ2-1; CDR3: CASTRMGGGEQFF; DNA: TGCGCCAGCACCCGAATGGGGGGAGGTGAGCAGTTCTTC
size: -; D: TRBD2; V: TRBV10-3; J: TRBJ2-1; CDR3: CAISEPGLAGGHEQFF; DNA: TGTGCCATCAGTGAGCCCGGACTAGCGGGGGGGCACGAGCAGTTCTTC
size: many; D: TRBD1; V: TRBV28; J: TRBJ2-7; CDR3: CASSPRGPTYEQYF; DNA: TGTGCCAGCAGTCCTAGGGGGCCCACCTACGAGCAGTACTTC
size: few; D: -; V: TRBV29-1; J: TRBJ1-5; CDR3: CSVVLGVGNQPQHF; DNA: TGCAGCGTTGTTTTGGGGGTTGGCAATCAGCCCCAGCATTTT
size: few; D: TRBD1; V: TRBV5-1; J: TRBJ2-3; CDR3: CASSQGQGSDTQYF; DNA: TGCGCCAGCAGCCAAGGACAGGGGTCAGATACGCAGTATTTT
size: many; D: TRBD2; V: TRBV6-5; J: TRBJ2-7; CDR3: CASSPSGGSGVHEQYF; DNA: TGTGCCAGCAGTCCCTCCGGGGGTAGCGGGGTCCACGAGCAGTACTTC
size: many; D: -; V: TRBV7-9; J: TRBJ2-3; CDR3: CASSLEGLLTSTDTQYF; DNA: TGTGCCAGCAGCTTAGAAGGACTTTTGACTAGCACAGATACGCAGTATTTT
size: many; D: TRBD2; V: TRBV9; J: TRBJ2-7; CDR3: CASSVAGGSGSGEQYF; DNA: TGTGCCAGCAGCGTAGCGGGCGGTAGCGGGAGTGGCGAGCAGTACTTC
size: many; D: -; V: TRBV29-1; J: TRBJ2-5; CDR3: CSVVAGAETQYF; DNA: TGCAGCGTTGTGGCAGGCGCAGAGACCCAGTACTTC
size: many; D: TRBD1; V: TRBV2; J: TRBJ2-7; CDR3: CASRKGTGGDGSTYEQYF; DNA: TGTGCCAGCAGGAAAGGGACAGGGGGCGACGGATCGACCTACGAGCAGTACTTC
size: few; D: TRBD2; V: TRBV7-8; J: TRBJ2-3; CDR3: CASSSARTGLNTDTQYF; DNA: TGTGCCAGCAGCTCCGCGAGAACGGGACTAAACACAGATACGCAGTATTTT
size: -; D: TRBD2; V: TRBV6-1; J: TRBJ2-5; CDR3: CASSEFPSGRAIKTQYF; DNA: TGTGCCAGCAGTGAATTCCCAAGCGGGAGGGCCATAAAGACCCAGTACTTC
size: -; D: -; V: TRBV20-1; J: TRBJ2-2; CDR3: CSAWGRGTGELFF; DNA: TGCAGTGCTTGGGGCAGGGGTACCGGGGAGCTGTTTTTT
size: many; D: -; V: TRBV7-2; J: TRBJ2-2; CDR3: CASSLAPSGIGGGELFF; DNA: TGTGCCAGCAGCTTAGCTCCCTCGGGGATTGGTGGCGGGGAGCTGTTTTTT
size: -; D: TRBD2; V: TRBV20-1; J: TRBJ2-3; CDR3: CSARDPAKRGHTDTQYF; DNA: TGCAGTGCTAGAGATCCTGCTAAGCGGGGCCACACAGATACGCAGTATTTT
size: many; D: -; V: TRBV2; J: TRBJ2-7; CDR3: CATYPLYSSYEQYF; DNA: TGTGCCACCTACCCCCTTTATAGCTCCTACGAGCAGTACTTC
size: -; D: TRBD2; V: TRBV7-8; J: TRBJ2-5; CDR3: CASSPREVGTQYF; DNA: TGTGCCAGCAGCCCCCGGGAGGTGGGGACCCAGTACTTC
size: few; D: -; V: TRBV2; J: TRBJ1-6; CDR3: CASIPDSYLAPLHF; DNA: TGTGCCAGCATCCCGGACAGTTATTTGGCACCCCTCCACTTT
size: many; D: -; V: TRBV11-2; J: TRBJ2-7; CDR3: CASSNTYEQYF; DNA: TGTGCCAGCAGCAACACCTACGAGCAGTACTTC
size: many; D: -; V: TRBV5-1; J: TRBJ1-5; CDR3: CASSLLGTVDQPQHF; DNA: TGCGCCAGCAGCTTGTTGGGAACAGTCGATCAGCCCCAGCATTTT
size: many; D: -; V: TRBV7-2; J: TRBJ2-5; CDR3: CASSLLEETQYF; DNA: TGTGCCAGCAGCCTGTTAGAAGAGACCCAGTACTTC
size: few; D: TRBD1; V: TRBV5-5; J: TRBJ1-2; CDR3: CASSSGTGVYGYTF; DNA: TGTGCCAGCAGCTCGGGGACAGGGGTCTATGGCTACACCTTC
size: few; D: -; V: TRBV27; J: TRBJ2-3; CDR3: CATQKPGAPKDTQYF; DNA: TGTGCCACCCAGAAGCCCGGCGCTCCAAAGGATACGCAGTATTTT